Below, one T cell receptor beta chain is given with its context. Its matching antigen is unknown. cDNA was made from about 480 ng RNA using alpha and beta constant primers. Separate chain-specific third strand synthesis with multiplexing indices produced the alpha and beta libraries. Ligation attached cDNA to a 5' RACE adapter that carried a random hexamer and SP2 site. TCRdb used MiXCR to reprocess the 5' RACE reads, holding one entry per CDR3 protein. This sample has 18,000 or so distinct CDR3 sequences, with about 9.5% found just once. This sample was included in a study of HIV-infected patients and healthy controls. Findings and caveats of the study: HIV-infected patients and controls differed significantly in mean usage of eight alpha and eight beta V genes. Healthy controls carried many MAIT alpha-chain CDR3s, while HIV+ repertoires had few.

No cell fractionation was done, so the repertoire covers all unsorted peripheral blood T cells. Source material: blood. The receptor was derived from an adult in good health.

The CDR3 protein is CASTTGTGYNEQFF. CDR3 DNA sequence: TGTGCCAGCACTACCGGGACTGGATACAATGAGCAGTTCTTC. The chain has TRBV12-3 or TRBV12-4 and TRBJ2-1, with D maybe TRBD2 (6 bases). The CDR3 is 14 residues long. V dropped 7 bases and J dropped 4 bases, with 14 bases sitting between them.